Sequencing of this T cell receptor (beta chain) was carried out in a study of blood T cell repertoires in COVID-19. Background on the study: Spain, Italy and the United States supplied samples that represented acute and convalescent COVID-19. T cells, B-cell-depleted T cells, or PBMCs provided the cDNA or gDNA that served as material.

Trimming took 3 bases from V and 8 from J, leaving 16 bases between them. Per the germline V gene, CDR1 is KGHSH and CDR2 is LQKENI. CDR3 length: 14 residues. Measured with immunoSEQ multiplex PCR; TCRdb has only the in-frame clones, and not every one. The sample comprises under 250,000 clones, 65% to 90% of which are singletons, and around 9.8% rests with the top ten. Participant age was roughly 18 to 90 years, and participants resided in about 25 US areas. The study assigned cohorts using participant-reported clinical history. The genes are TRBV18 and TRBJ1-2, with a weak D call TRBD1 (6 bases). The sequence was obtained from a woman aged 50 to 65 with acute COVID-19. Sequenced material: PBMCs or T cells enriched from blood (not recorded which). The CDR3 coding sequence is TGTGCCAGCTCACCGCCGTCTAACAGGGAAGGCTACACCTTC. Residues: CASSPPSNREGYTF.